This TCR beta chain appears in the sequencing data of a study of a mutant IDH1 vaccine in newly diagnosed glioma (dated by TCRdb to the early 2020s). Concerning the study at large: In the chemotherapy-containing groups, vaccination started alongside temozolomide cycles, whereas in patients who had radiotherapy alone it started 4-6 weeks after radiotherapy. Of the 32 patients who were treated, about 60% were male and about 40% were female, and the mean age was about 37 years. For exploratory analyses, approximately 25 treated patients had longitudinal TCRB deep sequencing done wherever samples were available. Peripheral blood samples were drawn at six visits, namely V03 (baseline), V05, V07, V10, V12 and V13. Prior to enrollment, patients had been given standard therapy consisting of radiotherapy alone, temozolomide alone, or radiochemotherapy with temozolomide, with the combination given to most patients. The week-35 safety follow-up was designated visit V12, and the week-47 end of study was designated visit V13. Paper-wide results and their limitations: The authors stated that sample limitations prevented analyses of patient blood samples from being reproduced. Across multiple MHC alleles, vaccine-induced immune responses were seen in approximately 93% of patients. Availability determined which PBMC samples were chosen for TCRB deep sequencing. Pseudoprogression seemed to be unrelated to changes in the top peripheral T cell clonotypes found by TCRB sequencing.

For this clone: Its antigen is currently not known. One base away there is no much larger clone; base qualities are not given.

The time point label of this sample denotes: week 35, safety follow-up. Every vaccine dose consisted of 300 ug of a 20-mer mutant IDH1 peptide in Montanide, administered subcutaneously together with topical imiquimod. Eight vaccinations were administered to patients in weeks 1, 3, 5, 7, 11, 15, 19 and 23, corresponding to visits V03 through V10. All donors had newly diagnosed IDH1-mutant astrocytomas of WHO grade 3 or 4 that showed loss of nuclear ATRX. The samples were drawn from NOA16, a multicentre, single-arm, open-label phase I trial in Germany that tested a mutant IDH1 peptide vaccine in humans for the first time. The DNeasy Blood and Tissue Kit was used to extract genomic DNA from EDTA blood for TCRB sequencing. From its cysteine to its phenylalanine, the CDR3 spans 12 amino acids. The only DNA kept is the CDR3, 36 bases in frame from the first base. Trimming at the junction amounts to 4 bases on V and 6 bases on J, and the germline ends lie 10 bases apart. The germline V gene supplies CDR1 MNHEY and CDR2 SVGAGI.

The library came from the immunoSEQ multiplex PCR assay. The hsTCRB Kit was used according to the manufacturer's protocol to amplify rearranged TCR beta chain sequences. Sequencing of TCRB libraries was carried out on an Illumina MiSeq. Regarding the original processing steps: Demultiplexing, trimming and gene mapping were performed with the kit vendor's proprietary platform. TCRdb re-hosts the immuneACCESS table, in-frame sequences only. Its copies lack some clones; in the studies checked, an unresolved V gene accounts for under half of them, and the cause for the rest is not known. The V and J calls and clone size come from that table; D and trimming were worked out from the DNA. The sample table records approximately 28,000 clones; approximately 87% of these occur just once. About a third of the sample goes to the ten largest clones.

The sequence was obtained from a man aged 25-45 years with glioma. The input for sequencing was PBMCs, taken from a glioma patient whose treatment included an IDH1 peptide vaccine. The V gene is TRBV6-5 and the J gene is TRBJ2-7; the D region possibly corresponds to TRBD1 (6 bases align). The DNA sequence is as follows: TGTGCCAGCAGTTCCGGACAGCTCGAGCAGTACTTC. It translates to CASSSGQLEQYF.